This TCR beta chain was captured by sequencing in a study of blood T cell repertoires in COVID-19 (dated by TCRdb to 2020 to 2021). Regarding the study in general: Collaborator samples came from the United States, Italy and Spain and covered acute and convalescent phases of COVID-19. The prospective study material was composed of cDNA or gDNA derived from T cells, B-cell-depleted T cells, or PBMCs. Subjects who had been exposed to COVID-19, were actively infected with it, or had recovered from it provided the deeply sampled blood TCRbeta repertoires that made up the dataset. The repertoires were made available in a free public database intended to serve as a resource for research on the immune response to SARS-CoV-2. Samples were obtained from the ongoing ImmuneRACE study (first 160 participants) and from 1,254 subjects provided by 6 global collaborators. The sample metadata nearly always contained a de-identified subject ID, COVID-19 status, age in years and sex. Where available, HLA class I and class II types were taken from metadata supplied by the sample provider and were not determined by assay-based typing. General study outcomes and caveats: Clinical and demographic metadata were provided uncurated, with the amount varying by source and participant.

TCRbeta CDR3 regions were amplified from genomic DNA by means of the immunoSEQ Assay, a bias-controlled multiplex PCR. The paper's data handling went like this. The number of nucleated cells in each sample was estimated from the amplification of reference gene primers within the assay. Sequence reads were collapsed and filtered to measure the absolute abundance of every unique TCRbeta CDR3 rearrangement. For each sample, productive Simpson clonality was calculated as the square root of Simpson's diversity index over productive rearrangements. Drawn from immuneACCESS, this table holds only the in-frame rearrangements with V and J called that TCRdb kept. Clones are partly lost; checked studies trace under half to an unresolved V gene and leave the rest unexplained. The D gene and trimming were derived from the DNA, and the V and J assignments and clone size from that table. Here the sample has 130,000 to 150,000 clones; approximately 89% occur a single time. Around 1.5% of the sample comes from the top ten.

The germline V gene encodes CDR1 SGHRS and CDR2 YFSETQ. The CDR3 sequence holds 15 residues, the cysteine and phenylalanine included. Only the CDR3 region is kept as DNA, spanning 45 bases read in frame from base 1. V is pruned by 4 bases and J by 6 bases, leaving 8 bases of the junction without a gene match. Whole blood was collected in K2EDTA tubes by collaborating institutions according to the institutions' own protocols. Collaborator samples were shipped for TCRbeta analysis as frozen whole blood, isolated PBMCs, or DNA extracted from either sample type. About this clone: This receptor's antigen is unknown. It has no much larger one-base neighbor in the sample; base qualities were not kept.

This TCR was recovered from a human donor in a cohort sampled during active COVID-19. The specimen was peripheral blood. The rearranged segments are TRBV5-1 and TRBJ2-3, with 10 bases matching TRBD1. The sequence in DNA is TGCGCCAGCAGCGAACCGGGACAGGGGTGGGATACGCAGTATTTT. Its protein product is CASSEPGQGWDTQYF.